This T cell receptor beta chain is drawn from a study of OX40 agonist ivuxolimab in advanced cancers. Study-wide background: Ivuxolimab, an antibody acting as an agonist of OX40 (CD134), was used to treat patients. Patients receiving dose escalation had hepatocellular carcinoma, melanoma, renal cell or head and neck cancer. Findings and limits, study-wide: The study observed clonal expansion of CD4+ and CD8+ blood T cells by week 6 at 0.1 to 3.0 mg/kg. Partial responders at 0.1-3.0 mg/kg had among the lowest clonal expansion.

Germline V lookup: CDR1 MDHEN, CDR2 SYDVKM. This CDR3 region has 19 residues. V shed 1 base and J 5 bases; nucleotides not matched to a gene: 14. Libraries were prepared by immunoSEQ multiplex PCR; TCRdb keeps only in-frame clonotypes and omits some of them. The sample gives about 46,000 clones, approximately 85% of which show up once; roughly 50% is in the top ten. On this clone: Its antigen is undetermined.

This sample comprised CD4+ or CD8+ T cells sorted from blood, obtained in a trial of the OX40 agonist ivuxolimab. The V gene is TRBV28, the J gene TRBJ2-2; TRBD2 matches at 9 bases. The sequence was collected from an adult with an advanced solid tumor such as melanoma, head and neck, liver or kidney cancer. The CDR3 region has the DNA TGTGCCAGCAGTTTATCCCTTCCTTCTAGCGGGGTAGAAACCGGGGAGCTGTTTTTT. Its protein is CASSLSLPSSGVETGELFF.